Listed below are T cell receptor beta chains from one sample, sequenced in a study of vaccination effects on CD4 cells after COVID-19. These TCRs' antigens remain unknown. The method was immunoSEQ multiplex PCR; TCRdb's version includes in-frame clones alone and lacks a portion of them. Of 40,000 to 50,000 clones detected, approximately 81% appear once; the ten largest clones hold 25% to 30%. Sequenced material: CD4+ T cells from PBMCs cultured with a peptide pool, taken before COVID-19 vaccination. The source is a human donor who had a prior SARS-CoV-2 infection. Each CDR3 is given with its conserved first and last residue. Each record gives: D gene, clone size, V gene, J gene, CDR3 DNA, CDR3 protein. A D gene is named only where the DNA matches it firmly. Not all rows give a size; the values are once, few, many and, for expanded clones, a class.

TRBD1	.	TRBV5-4	TRBJ2-1	TGTGCCAGCAGCCACCGACAGGGAACCTACAATGAGCAGTTCTTC	CASSHRQGTYNEQFF
TRBD2	.	TRBV19	TRBJ2-2	TGTGCCAGTAGTCTCCTAGCGGGAGGTTACACCGGGGAGCTGTTTTTT	CASSLLAGGYTGELFF
TRBD1	few	TRBV16	TRBJ2-7	TGTGCCAGCAGCCAATACCGACAGGGGCAGACCTACGAGCAGTACTTC	CASSQYRQGQTYEQYF
TRBD2	.	TRBV9	TRBJ2-1	TGTGCCAGCAGCGTAGAACTAGCGGGAGGGGGTCGCGAGCAGTTCTTC	CASSVELAGGGREQFF
TRBD1	.	TRBV19	TRBJ1-2	TGTGCCAGTAGTATTAAGGAGGGACTCAGGGGGCGCGCGTTAGGCTACACCTTC	CASSIKEGLRGRALGYTF
.	.	TRBV2	TRBJ2-3	TGTGCCAGAACCGGGACAAACACAGATACGCAGTATTTT	CARTGTNTDTQYF
TRBD2	.	TRBV7-9	TRBJ2-3	TGTGCCAGCAGCCCCACTAGCGTAGGTACGCAGTATTTT	CASSPTSVGTQYF
.	.	TRBV5-8	TRBJ2-3	TGTGCCAGCAGCATCGGATTCACAGATACGCAGTATTTT	CASSIGFTDTQYF
TRBD1	.	TRBV19	TRBJ1-1	TGTGCCAGTAGACCGGGACAGGGGGCGTCCGGGAGGAACACTGAAGCTTTCTTT	CASRPGQGASGRNTEAFF
.	.	TRBV7-2	TRBJ1-6	TGTGCCAGCAGCTCAACGGGAGGGGGCTATAATTCACCCCTCCACTTT	CASSSTGGGYNSPLHF
TRBD1	.	TRBV5-1	TRBJ2-2	TGCGCCAGCAGCGGCCAAAGACAGGGGTTAGGGGAGCTGTTTTTT	CASSGQRQGLGELFF
.	.	TRBV7-2	TRBJ2-5	TGTGCCAGCAGCTTGGCGGGGACGTCCCCCCAGTACTTC	CASSLAGTSPQYF
.	.	TRBV7-9	TRBJ2-5	TGTGCCAGCAGCTTTTATGGGGACCAAGAGACCCAGTACTTC	CASSFYGDQETQYF
.	.	TRBV19	TRBJ2-5	TGTGCCAGTAGTATAGGACAGCAAGAGACCCAGTACTTC	CASSIGQQETQYF
.	.	TRBV9	TRBJ2-5	TGTGCCAGCAGCGTATCCCCCCAACCGGGGGAGACCCAGTACTTC	CASSVSPQPGETQYF
.	few	TRBV21-1	TRBJ2-1	TGTGCCAGCAGCGCGAGCGGGAGGGCCTACAATGAGCAGTTCTTC	CASSASGRAYNEQFF
.	once	TRBV29-1	TRBJ2-1	TGCAGCGTTGTCCTCCAGTTAGACAATGAGCAGTTCTTC	CSVVLQLDNEQFF
.	.	TRBV9	TRBJ1-1	TGTGCCAGCAGCGCTTTGGGGCAGAACACTGAAGCTTTCTTT	CASSALGQNTEAFF
.	.	TRBV6-5	TRBJ2-5	TGTGCCAGCAGTTACTCAACAGGGAACCGAGAGACCCAGTACTTC	CASSYSTGNRETQYF
.	.	TRBV12-3/TRBV12-4	TRBJ2-5	TGTGCCAGCACGGACGGACAAGAGACCCAGTACTTC	CASTDGQETQYF
.	.	TRBV12-3/TRBV12-4	TRBJ1-4	TGTGCCAGCTGTGAGTCTCAGGGGCGGAAACTGTTTTTT	CASCESQGRKLFF
.	.	TRBV6-6	TRBJ1-6	TGTGCCAGCAGTATGAACAGGGTATATAATTCACCCCTCCACTTT	CASSMNRVYNSPLHF